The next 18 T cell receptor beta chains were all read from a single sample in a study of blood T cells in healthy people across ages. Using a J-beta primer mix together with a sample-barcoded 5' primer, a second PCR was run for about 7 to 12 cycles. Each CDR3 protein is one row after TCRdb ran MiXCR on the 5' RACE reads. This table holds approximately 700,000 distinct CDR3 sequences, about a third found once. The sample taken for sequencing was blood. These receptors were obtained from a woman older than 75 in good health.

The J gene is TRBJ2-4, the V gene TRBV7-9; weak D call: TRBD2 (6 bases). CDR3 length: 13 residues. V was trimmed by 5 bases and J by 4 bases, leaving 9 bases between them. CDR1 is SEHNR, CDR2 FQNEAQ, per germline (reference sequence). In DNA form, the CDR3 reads TGTGCCAGCAGCCTCGGACTAAAAAACATTCAGTACTTC. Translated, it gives CASSLGLKNIQYF.

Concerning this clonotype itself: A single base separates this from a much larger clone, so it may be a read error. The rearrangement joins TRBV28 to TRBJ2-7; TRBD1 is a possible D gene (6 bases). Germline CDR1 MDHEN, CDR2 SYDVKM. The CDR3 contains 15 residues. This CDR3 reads CAGRLTGISSYEQYF. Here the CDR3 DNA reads TGTGCCGGCAGGCTCACAGGGATAAGCTCCTACGAGCAGTACTTC.

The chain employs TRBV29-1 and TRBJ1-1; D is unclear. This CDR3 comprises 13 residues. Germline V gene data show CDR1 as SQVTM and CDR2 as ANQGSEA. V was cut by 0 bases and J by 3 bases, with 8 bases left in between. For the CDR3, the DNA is TGCAGCGTTGAAGATCCTCCGCACACTGAAGCTTTCTTT. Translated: CSVEDPPHTEAFF.

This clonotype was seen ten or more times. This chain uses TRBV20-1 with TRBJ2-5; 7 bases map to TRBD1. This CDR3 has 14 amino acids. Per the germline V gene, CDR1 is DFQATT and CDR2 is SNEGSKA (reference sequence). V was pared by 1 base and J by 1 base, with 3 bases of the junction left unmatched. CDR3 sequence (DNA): TGCAGTGCTAGAGTTCCAGGGGGCCAAGAGACCCAGTACTTC. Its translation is CSARVPGGQETQYF.

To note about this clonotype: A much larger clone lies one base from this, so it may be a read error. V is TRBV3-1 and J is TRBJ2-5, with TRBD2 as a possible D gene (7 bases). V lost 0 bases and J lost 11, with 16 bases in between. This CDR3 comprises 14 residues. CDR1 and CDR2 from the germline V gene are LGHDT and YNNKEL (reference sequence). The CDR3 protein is CASSQEAGDNEQYF. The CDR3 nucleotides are TGTGCCAGCAGCCAAGAGGCGGGGGACAATGAGCAGTACTTC.

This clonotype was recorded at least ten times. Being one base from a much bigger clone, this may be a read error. CDR3 sequence (DNA): TGTGCCAGCAGCGTAGGGTCTAGACCTGGGGAACGGCAGTTCTTC. Residues: CASSVGSRPGERQFF. The chain is built from TRBV9 and TRBJ2-1; D uncertain. V dropped 0 bases and J dropped 12 bases, with 19 bases sitting between them. The CDR3 covers 15 residues. Germline loops: CDR1 SGDLS, CDR2 YYNGEE.

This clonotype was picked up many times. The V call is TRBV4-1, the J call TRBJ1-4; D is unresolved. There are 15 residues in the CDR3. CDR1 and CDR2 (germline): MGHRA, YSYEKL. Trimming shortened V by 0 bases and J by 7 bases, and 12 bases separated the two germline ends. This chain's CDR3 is CASSQDYETSEKLFF. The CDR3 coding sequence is TGCGCCAGCAGCCAAGATTACGAGACTTCTGAAAAACTGTTTTTT.

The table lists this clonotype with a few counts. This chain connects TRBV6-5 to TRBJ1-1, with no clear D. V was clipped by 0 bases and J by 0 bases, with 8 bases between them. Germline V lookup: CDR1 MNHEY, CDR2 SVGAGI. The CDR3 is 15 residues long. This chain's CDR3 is CASSYSLGMNTEAFF. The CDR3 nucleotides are TGTGCCAGCAGTTACTCCCTGGGGATGAACACTGAAGCTTTCTTT.

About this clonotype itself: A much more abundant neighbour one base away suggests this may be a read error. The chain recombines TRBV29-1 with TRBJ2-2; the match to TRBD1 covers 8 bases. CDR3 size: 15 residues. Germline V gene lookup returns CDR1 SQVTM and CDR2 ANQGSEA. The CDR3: CSVESPDRDTGERFF. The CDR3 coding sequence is TGCAGCGTTGAGTCCCCGGACAGGGACACCGGGGAGCGGTTTTTT.

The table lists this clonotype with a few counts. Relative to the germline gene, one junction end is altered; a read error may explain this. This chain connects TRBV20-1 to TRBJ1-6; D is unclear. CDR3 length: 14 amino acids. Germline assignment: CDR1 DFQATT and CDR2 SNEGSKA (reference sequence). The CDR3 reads CSAWADFVDSPPHF. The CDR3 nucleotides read TGCAGTGCCTGGGCGGATTTTGTAGATTCACCCCCCCACTTT.

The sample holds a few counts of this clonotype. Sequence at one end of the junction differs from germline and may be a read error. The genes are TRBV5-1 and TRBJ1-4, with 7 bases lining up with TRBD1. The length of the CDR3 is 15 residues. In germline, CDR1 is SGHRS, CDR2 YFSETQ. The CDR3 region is CASSQQGGQNEKRFF. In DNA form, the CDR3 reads TGCGCCAGCAGCCAGCAGGGGGGACAGAATGAAAAACGGTTTTTT. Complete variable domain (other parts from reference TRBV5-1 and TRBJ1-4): KAGVTQTPRYLIKTRGQQVTLSCSPISGHRSVSWYQQTPGQGLQFLFEYFSETQRNKGNFPGRFSGRQFSNSRSEMNVSTLELGDSALYLCASSQQGGQNEKRFFGSGTQLSVL.

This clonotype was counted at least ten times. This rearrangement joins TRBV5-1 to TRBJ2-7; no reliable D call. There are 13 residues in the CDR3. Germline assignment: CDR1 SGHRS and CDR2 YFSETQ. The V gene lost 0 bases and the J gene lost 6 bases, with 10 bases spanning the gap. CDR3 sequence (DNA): TGCGCCAGCAGCTTGGCCGAGGCAGTCGAGCAGTACTTC. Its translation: CASSLAEAVEQYF.

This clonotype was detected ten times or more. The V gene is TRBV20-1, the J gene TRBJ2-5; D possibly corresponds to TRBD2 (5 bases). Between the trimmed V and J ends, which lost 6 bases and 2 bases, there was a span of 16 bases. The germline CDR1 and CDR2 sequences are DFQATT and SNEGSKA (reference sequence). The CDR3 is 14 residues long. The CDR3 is CSAVFRGFQETQYF. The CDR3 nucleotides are TGCAGTGCGGTGTTTCGGGGTTTTCAAGAGACCCAGTACTTC.

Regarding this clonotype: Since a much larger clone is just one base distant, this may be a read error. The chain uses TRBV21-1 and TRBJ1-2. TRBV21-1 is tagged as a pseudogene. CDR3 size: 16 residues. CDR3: CASSKETKGDGYGYTF. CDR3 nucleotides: TGTGCCAGCAGCAAAGAGACCAAGGGAGACGGCTATGGCTACACCTTC.

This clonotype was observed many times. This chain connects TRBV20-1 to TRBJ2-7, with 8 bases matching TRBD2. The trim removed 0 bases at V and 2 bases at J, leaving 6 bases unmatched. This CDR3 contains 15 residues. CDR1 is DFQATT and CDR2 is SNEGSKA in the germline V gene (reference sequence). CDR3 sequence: CSARDNRGGTYEQYF. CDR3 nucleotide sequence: TGCAGTGCTAGAGATAACCGGGGGGGGACCTACGAGCAGTACTTC.

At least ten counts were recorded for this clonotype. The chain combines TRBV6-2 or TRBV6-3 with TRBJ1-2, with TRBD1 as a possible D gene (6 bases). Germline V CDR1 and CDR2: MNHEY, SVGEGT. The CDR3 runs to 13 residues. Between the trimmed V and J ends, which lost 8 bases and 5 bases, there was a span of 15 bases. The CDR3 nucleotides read TGTGCCAGCCACGACAGGAGCCTATATGGCTACACCTTC. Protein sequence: CASHDRSLYGYTF.

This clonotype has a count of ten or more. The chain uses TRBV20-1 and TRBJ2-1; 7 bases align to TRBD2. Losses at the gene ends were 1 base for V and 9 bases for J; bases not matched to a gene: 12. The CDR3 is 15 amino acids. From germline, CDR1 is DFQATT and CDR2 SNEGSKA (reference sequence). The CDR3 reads CSARGRTRVFGEQFF. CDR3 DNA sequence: TGCAGTGCTAGAGGCCGGACTAGAGTTTTTGGTGAGCAGTTCTTC.

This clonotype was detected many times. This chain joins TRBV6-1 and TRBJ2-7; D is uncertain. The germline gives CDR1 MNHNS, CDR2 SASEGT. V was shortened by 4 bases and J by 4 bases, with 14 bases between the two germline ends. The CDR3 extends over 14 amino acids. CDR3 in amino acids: CASSVTALTYEQYF. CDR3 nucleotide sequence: TGTGCCAGCAGTGTGACGGCACTAACATACGAGCAGTACTTC.